This TCR beta chain is from a study of blood T cell repertoires in COVID-19. Participant age was roughly 18 to 100 years, and participants resided in about two dozen US areas. The germline V and J ends were trimmed by 4 bases and 8 bases, with 10 bases remaining between them. The CDR3 has 12 residues. Germline lookup yields CDR1 KGHDR and CDR2 SFDVKD. Clones were sequenced by immunoSEQ multiplex PCR, and TCRdb holds only the in-frame ones, with some missing. The data hold some 290,000 clones, with 90% to 95% observed a single time. The clonotype was recovered from a woman between 25 and 40 years old who had been exposed to COVID-19. The V gene is TRBV24-1, the J gene TRBJ1-2; a possible D gene is TRBD1 (6 bases). The source material was PBMCs or T cells enriched from blood (not recorded which). The CDR3: CATSEQGKGYTF. The CDR3 region has the DNA TGTGCCACCAGTGAACAGGGTAAAGGCTACACCTTC.